The 10 T cell receptor beta chains presented below share a single source sample, sequenced in a study of T cell repertoires in cytomegalovirus infection. These receptors lack a known antigen. From the reads, TCRdb called clonotypes with MiXCR, one entry per CDR3 protein. The sample consists of 450,000 to 650,000 distinct CDR3 sequences, about 39% of them appearing once. The specimen was cultured PBMCs, collected from culture after CMV antigen stimulation. These receptors all come from a human donor in good health (CMV status not recorded). Some clones in this sample may be carry-over from other donors' samples.

This clonotype was recorded a few times. The chain combines TRBV7-9 with TRBJ1-4, with 7 bases that match TRBD1. The germline V gene encodes CDR1 SEHNR and CDR2 FQNEAQ (reference sequence). J gave up 4 bases and V 2 bases, and 1 base lay outside the gene matches. The CDR3 totals 14 residues. The CDR3 nucleotides read TGTGCCAGCAGCTTACCAGGGGGTAATGAAAAACTGTTTTTT. Amino acid sequence: CASSLPGGNEKLFF.

The chain employs TRBV10-3 and TRBJ1-4, with a tentative D call TRBD1 (5 bases). The V end lost 7 bases, the J end lost 3 bases, and 9 bases lay between the germline ends. CDR3 size: 13 residues. Germline assignment: CDR1 ENHRY and CDR2 SYGVKD. The CDR3 nucleotides are TGTGCCATCAAGAGGGGTGCTAATGAAAAACTGTTTTTT. Encoded protein: CAIKRGANEKLFF.

The chain recombines TRBV7-2 with TRBJ2-1; 10 positions match TRBD2. V dropped 4 bases and J dropped 6; count of bases not matched to a gene: 6. This CDR3 spans 15 amino acids. Germline CDR1 reads SGHTA; CDR2 reads FQGNSA. DNA of the CDR3: TGTGCCAGCAGCTCGGGACTAGCGAGTGTCAATGAGCAGTTCTTC. It specifies CASSSGLASVNEQFF. The complete variable domain, with remaining parts taken from reference TRBV7-2 and TRBJ2-1, reads GAGVSQSPSNKVTEKGKDVELRCDPISGHTALYWYRQSLGQGLEFLIYFQGNSAPDKSGLPSDRFSAERTGGSVSTLTIQRTQQEDSAVYLCASSSGLASVNEQFFGPGTRLTVL.

The chain carries TRBV4-1 and TRBJ1-6; the match to TRBD1 covers 7 bases. The V gene end was trimmed by 3 bases and the J gene end by 9 bases; junction bases not matched to a gene: 14. The CDR3 runs 17 residues. Germline V CDR1 and CDR2: MGHRA, YSYEKL. CDR3 amino acids: CASSHGVVRGYGSPLHF. The CDR3 region has the DNA TGCGCCAGCAGCCATGGGGTAGTCAGGGGGTATGGTTCACCCCTCCACTTT.

This clonotype was seen a single time. The rearrangement uses TRBV12-3 or TRBV12-4 and TRBJ2-7; TRBD1 aligns across 7 bases. Trimming removed 6 bases from V and 13 bases from J; junction bases left unmatched: 15. CDR3 length: 13 amino acids. Here the CDR3 DNA reads TGTGCCAGCAGGCTCCACGGACAGGTCCTCCTATACTTC. This sequence encodes CASRLHGQVLLYF.

The V gene is TRBV11-2, the J gene TRBJ2-2; D is unclear. V was pared by 6 bases and J by 0 bases, with 8 bases between. The V gene's germline CDR1 is SGHAT and CDR2 FQNNGV. This CDR3 region has 14 residues. The CDR3 bases are TGTGCCAGCAGGAGAATAGCGAACACCGGGGAGCTGTTTTTT. It translates to CASRRIANTGELFF.

Here the CDR3 DNA reads TGTGCCAGCTCGAGAATGGATAGCGGAGTAGGGACCGGGGAGCTGTTTTTT. Amino acids: CASSRMDSGVGTGELFF. The gene calls are TRBV11-2 and TRBJ2-2; possibly TRBD2 for D (6 bases). The CDR3 consists of 17 residues. Germline V gene lookup returns CDR1 SGHAT and CDR2 FQNNGV. The V end lost 8 bases, the J end lost 5 bases, and 24 bases lay between the germline ends.

This clonotype was counted many times. This chain links TRBV6-2 or TRBV6-3 with TRBJ2-3, with D maybe TRBD2 (5 bases). Trimming shortened V by 8 bases and J by 0 bases, and 9 bases separated the two germline ends. The CDR3 is 13 residues long. Per germline, CDR1 MNHEY and CDR2 SVGEGT. As DNA, the CDR3 is TGTGCCAGCCGGGGAACTAGCACAGATACGCAGTATTTT. It encodes CASRGTSTDTQYF.

V is TRBV23-1 and J is TRBJ2-2; D is perhaps TRBD1 or TRBD2 (6 bases each). TRBV23-1 is known as an ORF, though its function is uncertain. CDR3 size: 17 residues. V gave up 3 bases and J gave up 0 bases, with 14 bases separating them. The DNA for the CDR3 is TGCGCCAGCAGTCACTTAGGGGGGAGCCCGAACACCGGGGAGCTGTTTTTT. Amino acids: CASSHLGGSPNTGELFF.

This CDR3 reads CASSRRGARGEKLFF. DNA of the CDR3: TGTGCCAGCAGCCGCCGGGGCGCTCGAGGTGAAAAACTGTTTTTT. V and J are TRBV27 and TRBJ1-4, with D perhaps TRBD1 (5 bases). Germline loops: CDR1 MNHEY, CDR2 SMNVEV (reference sequence). The length of the CDR3 is 15 residues. The V and J ends lost 6 bases and 7 bases respectively, with 18 bases between them.